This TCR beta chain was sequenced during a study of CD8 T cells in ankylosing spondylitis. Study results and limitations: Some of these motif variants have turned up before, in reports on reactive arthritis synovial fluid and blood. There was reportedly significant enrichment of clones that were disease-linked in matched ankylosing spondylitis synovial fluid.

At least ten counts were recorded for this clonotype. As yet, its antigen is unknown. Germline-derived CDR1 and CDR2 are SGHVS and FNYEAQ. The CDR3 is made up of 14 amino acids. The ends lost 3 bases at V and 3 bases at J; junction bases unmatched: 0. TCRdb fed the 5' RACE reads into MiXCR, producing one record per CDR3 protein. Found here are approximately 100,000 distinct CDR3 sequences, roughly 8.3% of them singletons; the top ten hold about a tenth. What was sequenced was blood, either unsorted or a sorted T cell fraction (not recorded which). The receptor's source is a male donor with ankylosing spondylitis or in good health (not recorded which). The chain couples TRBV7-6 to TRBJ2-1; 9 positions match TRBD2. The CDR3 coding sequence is TGTGCCAGCAGCTTGACTAGCGGCTACAATGAGCAGTTCTTC. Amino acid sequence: CASSLTSGYNEQFF.